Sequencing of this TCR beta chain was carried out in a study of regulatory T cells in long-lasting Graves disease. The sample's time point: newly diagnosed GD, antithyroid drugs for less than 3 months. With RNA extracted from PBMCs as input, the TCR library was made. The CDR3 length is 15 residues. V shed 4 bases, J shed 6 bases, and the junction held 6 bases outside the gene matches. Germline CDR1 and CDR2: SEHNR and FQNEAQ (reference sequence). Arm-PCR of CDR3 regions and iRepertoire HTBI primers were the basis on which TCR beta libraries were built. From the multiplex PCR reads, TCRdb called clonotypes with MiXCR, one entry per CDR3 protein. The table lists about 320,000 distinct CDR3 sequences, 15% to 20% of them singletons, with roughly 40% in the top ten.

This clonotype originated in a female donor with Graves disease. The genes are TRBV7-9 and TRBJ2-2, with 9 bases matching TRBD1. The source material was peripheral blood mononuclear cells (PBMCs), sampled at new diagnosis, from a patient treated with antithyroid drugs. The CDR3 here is CASSSLGTGSGELFF. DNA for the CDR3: TGTGCCAGCAGCTCCCTCGGGACAGGGTCCGGGGAGCTGTTTTTT. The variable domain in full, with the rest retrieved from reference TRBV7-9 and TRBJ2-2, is DTGVSQNPRHKITKRGQNVTFRCDPISEHNRLYWYRQTLGQGPEFLTYFQNEAQLEKSRLLSDRFSAERPKGSFSTLEIQRTEQGDSAMYLCASSSLGTGSGELFFGEGSRLTVL.